The present TCR beta chain was sequenced within a study of shared clonotypes between healthy human individuals. CDR1 is SEHNR and CDR2 is FQNEAQ in the germline V gene (reference sequence). The J segment lost 2 bases and the V segment lost 1 base, leaving 0 bases of the junction unmatched. This CDR3 comprises 15 residues. Profiled with immunoSEQ multiplex PCR; TCRdb holds only in-frame clones, not every one. The table includes approximately 500,000 clones, roughly 80% detected once. For this clone: The identical CDR3 is also encoded by other nucleotide sequences in the sample.

The sequenced material came from PBMCs. The J gene is TRBJ2-5, the V gene TRBV7-9, with 11 bases that match TRBD2. The clonotype was recovered from a woman in her forties in good health. Some clones in this sample may be carry-over from other donors' samples. The CDR3 DNA is TGTGCCAGCAGCTTAGGACTAGCGGGACAAGAGACCCAGTACTTC. This translates into CASSLGLAGQETQYF.